This T cell receptor beta chain was documented in a study of beta chain features in type 1 diabetes. Broader study findings: Any HLA-type effect on TCRB rearrangement remained unresolved here.

TCRB transcripts that were expressed got sequenced, as all of the isolated RNA had been reverse transcribed. Assay used: immunoSEQ multiplex PCR; TCRdb lists only in-frame clones, some missing. The data show 250,000 to 300,000 clones, with 8% seen just once and 1% held by the top ten. Germline CDR1 and CDR2: SGHTA and FQGNSA. This CDR3 is built from 14 residues. Trimming left V 5 bases short and J 9 bases short, with 18 bases between. To note about this clone: Its target is unknown.

The chain carries TRBV7-2 and TRBJ2-3, with D possibly being TRBD1 or TRBD2 (5 bases each). The sequencing input was central memory CD4+ T cells from blood. The sequence was collected from a woman aged 18-29 years in good health. CDR3 sequence reads: CASSEGRGARTQYF. The CDR3, as DNA: TGTGCCAGCAGCGAGGGTAGGGGAGCTCGAACGCAGTATTTT.